A selection of T cell receptor beta chains follows, all from one sample in a study of metastatic and nonmetastatic thyroid tumors. TCRdb re-analyzed the PCR reads through MiXCR. The data contain about 38,000 clones, about 25% of them singletons. Sequencing was performed on blood. The receptors were gathered from a female donor with papillary thyroid cancer or a benign thyroid nodule (not recorded which). Some clones in this sample may be carry-over from other donors' samples. The CDR3 runs from the conserved cysteine through the conserved F or W. A D gene is named only where the DNA matches it firmly. The size field is filled for only some rows; it gives once, few, many or a size class.

TRBV6-2/TRBV6-3	16	NA	TRBD2	TRBJ2-3	CASSTGTSGGSDTQYF	TGTGCCAGCAGCACCGGGACTAGCGGGGGTTCAGATACGCAGTATTTT
TRBV4-1	14	many	NA	TRBJ1-4	CASSQLRGGEKLFF	TGCGCCAGCAGCCAACTGCGAGGCGGCGAAAAACTGTTTTTT
TRBV19	15	many	NA	TRBJ1-4	CASSTGRRTNEKLFF	TGTGCCAGTAGTACGGGCCGCAGGACGAATGAAAAACTGTTTTTT
TRBV7-2	14	many	NA	TRBJ2-1	CASSPQEGSHEQFF	TGTGCCAGCAGCCCACAGGAGGGGAGCCATGAGCAGTTCTTC
TRBV6-1	13	few	NA	TRBJ1-5	CASSEGGNQPQHF	TGTGCCAGCAGTGAGGGGGGAAATCAGCCCCAGCATTTT
TRBV4-2	15	many	TRBD1	TRBJ1-4	CASSPSTGQGEKLFF	TGTGCCAGCAGCCCTTCGACAGGGCAGGGCGAAAAACTGTTTTTT
TRBV6-6	14	medium-sized	NA	TRBJ1-2	CASSYSASNYGYTF	TGTGCCAGCAGTTACTCTGCCTCTAACTATGGCTACACCTTC
TRBV27	15	few	TRBD1	TRBJ2-1	CASSYRGSPYNEQFF	TGTGCCAGCAGTTACAGGGGTTCCCCCTACAATGAGCAGTTCTTC
TRBV7-2	15	NA	NA	TRBJ2-7	CASSFSAGSFYEQYF	TGTGCCAGCAGCTTTTCCGCGGGTAGCTTCTACGAGCAGTACTTC
TRBV20-1	11	NA	TRBD2	TRBJ2-5	CSSGLQETQYF	TGCAGCTCGGGACTACAAGAGACCCAGTACTTC
TRBV12-3/TRBV12-4	15	many	TRBD2	TRBJ2-3	CASSSRLGGVDTQYF	TGTGCCAGCAGTTCCCGATTGGGAGGGGTAGATACGCAGTATTTT
TRBV3-1	15	many	NA	TRBJ2-7	CASSLVRDVSYEQYF	TGTGCCAGCAGCCTAGTGAGGGACGTCTCCTACGAGCAGTACTTC
TRBV7-9	15	medium-sized	NA	TRBJ2-7	CASSGVVTGYYEQYF	TGTGCCAGCAGCGGTGTAGTTACAGGTTACTACGAGCAGTACTTC